This paragraph reports one TCR beta chain. Its antigen is unidentified. From the RT-PCR reads, TCRdb called clonotypes with MiXCR, one entry per CDR3 protein. The top ten hold 13% of the sample, which has fewer than 650,000 distinct CDR3 sequences, 10% to 15% seen once. In germline, CDR1 is KGHSH, CDR2 LQKENI. The CDR3 totals 15 residues. V lost 3 bases and J lost 6; bases outside the gene matches: 8. The sample originates from a study of response to subunit inactivated influenza vaccine. Study results and caveats: That few new T cells are recruited by each seasonal influenza vaccination was the authors' suggestion.

V is TRBV18 and J is TRBJ2-7; 10 nucleotides agree with TRBD1. The sample in question was PBMCs from blood, obtained more than 35 days after vaccination. The origin of this receptor is a man aged 45 to 65 who received an inactivated influenza vaccine. CDR3 protein: CASSPGTGVVGEQYF. The CDR3 region has the DNA TGTGCCAGCTCACCTGGGACAGGGGTAGTGGGCGAGCAGTACTTC.